Below are 24 T cell receptor beta chains sequenced from a single sample in a study of OX40 agonist ivuxolimab in advanced cancers. The repertoire was sequenced with immunoSEQ multiplex PCR; TCRdb's copy has only in-frame clones and lacks some. The profile covers 20,000 or so clones, with roughly 84% appearing a single time and around 34% taken by the ten largest. Sequencing was performed on CD4+ or CD8+ T cells sorted from blood, taken in a trial of the OX40 agonist ivuxolimab. The receptors were gathered from an adult with an advanced solid tumor such as melanoma, head and neck, liver or kidney cancer.

The chain employs TRBV6-6 and TRBJ1-2; D uncertain. This CDR3 region has 15 residues. The V gene's germline CDR1 is MNHNY and CDR2 SVGAGI (reference sequence). V shed 2 bases and J shed 0 bases, with 10 bases lying between them. Written as DNA, the CDR3 is TGTGCCAGCAGTTACCGGGCAGCCACTAACTATGGCTACACCTTC. Residues: CASSYRAATNYGYTF.

Here the CDR3 DNA reads TGTGCCAGCAGGGACGGGGAAAATGAAAAACTGTTTTTT. The encoded protein is CASRDGENEKLFF. The chain links TRBV6-5 to TRBJ1-4, with D unclear. The germline V gene has CDR1 MNHEY and CDR2 SVGAGI. The CDR3 is 13 residues long. V lost 6 bases, J lost 5 bases, and 10 bases lay in between.

The gene calls are TRBV7-9 and TRBJ2-7, with TRBD2 matching over 10 bases. Germline V gene data show CDR1 as SEHNR and CDR2 as FQNEAQ (reference sequence). The CDR3 spans 16 residues. Trimming removed 4 bases from V and 2 bases from J; junction bases left unmatched: 8. Written as DNA, the CDR3 is TGTGCCAGCAGCTCCCATAGGACTAGCGGCACCTACGAGCAGTACTTC. Translating gives CASSSHRTSGTYEQYF.

This sequence joins TRBV4-1 and TRBJ2-7, with D possibly TRBD2 on 6 matching bases. This CDR3 has 15 residues. Trimming removed 0 bases from V and 0 bases from J, with 9 bases in between. Germline V lookup: CDR1 MGHRA, CDR2 YSYEKL. In nucleotides, the CDR3 is TGCGCCAGCAGCCAAGACCCTAGCGACTCCTACGAGCAGTACTTC. It yields the protein CASSQDPSDSYEQYF.

The CDR3 reads CASSSGVYGYTF. The CDR3 bases are TGTGCCAGCAGCTCAGGAGTCTATGGCTACACCTTC. The rearrangement uses TRBV11-2 and TRBJ1-2; unclear D gene. CDR3 length: 12 residues. Looked up from germline, CDR1 is SGHAT and CDR2 is FQNNGV. Trimming pared 4 bases from V and 4 bases from J, leaving 7 bases between.

The chain recombines TRBV7-9 with TRBJ2-5, with 10 bases fitting TRBD1. CDR3 length: 15 residues. Germline trimming cut 5 bases from V and 4 bases from J; bases unmatched to any gene: 7. Germline V gene lookup returns CDR1 SEHNR and CDR2 FQNEAQ (reference sequence). The CDR3 protein is CASSETGGGGETQYF. The CDR3 DNA follows: TGTGCCAGCAGCGAGACAGGGGGCGGCGGAGAGACCCAGTACTTC.

The chain joins TRBV4-2 to TRBJ2-5; 11 nucleotides agree with TRBD2. CDR1 and CDR2 (germline): LGHNA, YNFKEQ. V lost 0 bases, J lost 5 bases, and 8 bases stayed unmatched. The CDR3 has 17 amino acids. As DNA, the CDR3 is TGTGCCAGCAGCCAAGATATAGCGGGAGGGCCGGGGGAGACCCAGTACTTC. This codes for CASSQDIAGGPGETQYF.

This chain uses TRBV9 with TRBJ2-2, with a weak D call TRBD1 (5 bases). V lost 0 bases to trimming and J lost 7 bases, with 16 bases between them. CDR3 size: 16 residues. CDR1 and CDR2 (germline): SGDLS, YYNGEE. The CDR3 sequence is CASSVVWQGRDGELFF. The CDR3 bases are TGTGCCAGCAGCGTAGTTTGGCAGGGAAGGGACGGGGAGCTGTTTTTT.

The rearrangement uses TRBV10-2 and TRBJ2-7; TRBD1 is a possible D gene (6 bases). CDR3 length equals 12 residues. The V gene's germline CDR1 is WSHSY and CDR2 SAAADI. V lost 7 bases and J 6 bases, leaving 13 bases between the germline ends. CDR3 DNA: TGCGCCAGCAAGCAGGGGTCCCGCGAGCAGTACTTC. It is translated as CASKQGSREQYF.

The chain has TRBV9 and TRBJ2-2, with D unclear. The CDR3 totals 14 residues. V lost 0 bases to trimming and J lost 2 bases, with 5 bases between them. Germline V CDR1 and CDR2: SGDLS, YYNGEE. The CDR3 sequence: CASSVGLNTGELFF. The DNA for the CDR3 is TGTGCCAGCAGCGTAGGTTTAAACACCGGGGAGCTGTTTTTT.

The V call is TRBV2, the J call TRBJ2-4; D is perhaps TRBD2 (5 bases). CDR1 SNHLY and CDR2 FYNNEI come from the germline V gene. This CDR3 has 17 amino acids. V was clipped by 0 bases and J by 0 bases, with 12 bases between them. The CDR3 protein is CASSEAGSGRAKNIQYF. DNA for the CDR3: TGTGCCAGCAGTGAAGCGGGGAGTGGTCGAGCCAAAAACATTCAGTACTTC.

The rearrangement links TRBV6-5 to TRBJ2-7, with D tentatively TRBD1 or TRBD2 (5 bases each). Looked up from germline, CDR1 is MNHEY and CDR2 is SVGAGI. The CDR3 extends over 15 amino acids. Trimming stripped 0 bases from V and 1 base from J, with 10 bases between. The chain's CDR3 is CASSYSTGGSYEQYF. The CDR3 coding sequence is TGTGCCAGCAGTTACTCGACTGGGGGATCCTACGAGCAGTACTTC.

This clone appeared once. The genes are TRBV10-3 and TRBJ2-1, with D hard to call. CDR3 size: 14 residues. The ends were cut back, 2 bases at V and 5 bases at J, with 10 bases in the middle. Germline V lookup: CDR1 ENHRY, CDR2 SYGVKD. The CDR3 DNA sequence: TGTGCCATCAGTGAGAGGCTGAGCGACAATGAGCAGTTCTTC. Protein: CAISERLSDNEQFF.

The chain couples TRBV20-1 to TRBJ1-1; the D is unclear. V gave up 7 bases and J gave up 1 base, with 7 bases separating them. The length of the CDR3 is 11 residues. Germline V lookup: CDR1 DFQATT, CDR2 SNEGSKA (reference sequence). CDR3 nucleotides: TGCAGTGGGCAGCAGAACACTGAAGCTTTCTTT. Translation gives CSGQQNTEAFF.

The genes are TRBV12-5 and TRBJ2-3; 9 bases agree with TRBD2. The CDR3 runs 15 residues. Germline V gene data show CDR1 as LGHNT and CDR2 as FRNRAP. J lost 4 bases, V lost 0 bases, and 2 bases had no gene match. For the CDR3, the DNA is TGTGCTAGTGGTTTGGTCGGCGGGGGGGCAGATACGCAGTATTTT. Its translation is CASGLVGGGADTQYF.

The chain is built from TRBV5-6 and TRBJ2-4; perhaps TRBD2 as D (6 bases). The germline CDR1 and CDR2 sequences are SGHDT and YYEEEE. The V end was cut by 4 bases, the J end by 1 base, with 15 bases between. The CDR3 runs to 16 residues. In nucleotides, the CDR3 is TGTGCCAGCAGCCCCCCTGGAGGGATGGCCAAAAACATTCAGTACTTC. It translates to CASSPPGGMAKNIQYF.

The V call is TRBV19, the J call TRBJ1-2; TRBD1 matches at 7 bases. The germline CDR1 and CDR2 sequences are LNHDA and SQIVND (reference sequence). With V trimmed by 2 bases and J by 4 bases, 10 bases remained unmatched. The CDR3 is 16 amino acids. The CDR3 coding sequence is TGTGCCAGTAGTATATGGGACAGCCCGTCTAGCTATGGCTACACCTTC. Protein product: CASSIWDSPSSYGYTF.

The chain joins TRBV6-5 to TRBJ1-1; a weak D match, TRBD1 (5 bases). CDR1 MNHEY and CDR2 SVGAGI come from the germline V gene. The germline V and J ends were trimmed by 6 bases and 4 bases, with 12 bases remaining between them. The CDR3 covers 13 residues. This CDR3 is CASRKGTGTEAFF. CDR3 DNA: TGTGCCAGCAGGAAAGGGACGGGCACTGAAGCTTTCTTT.

CDR3 amino acids: CASSLGPLLAKNIQYF. The CDR3 DNA reads as TGTGCCAGCAGTCTCGGCCCTTTACTAGCCAAAAACATTCAGTACTTC. The chain has TRBV28 and TRBJ2-4; unclear D gene. The CDR3 covers 16 residues. The germline V and J ends were trimmed by 5 bases and 0 bases, with 14 bases remaining between them. The germline gives CDR1 MDHEN, CDR2 SYDVKM.

V and J are TRBV27 and TRBJ2-7; D uncertain. Looked up from germline, CDR1 is MNHEY and CDR2 is SMNVEV (reference sequence). V was cut by 4 bases and J by 6 bases, with 13 bases left in between. The CDR3 spans 13 residues. The CDR3 region has the DNA TGTGCCAGCAGTTATGACCGGAAAAGCGAGCAGTACTTC. This translates into CASSYDRKSEQYF.

The chain combines TRBV9 with TRBJ2-7; D remains unclear. CDR3 size: 14 residues. Germline loops: CDR1 SGDLS, CDR2 YYNGEE. V shed 4 bases and J shed 7 bases, with 18 bases lying between them. This CDR3 reads CASSPAFGSQEQYF. CDR3 in DNA: TGTGCCAGCAGCCCAGCCTTTGGGTCCCAGGAGCAGTACTTC.

The V and J genes are TRBV29-1 and TRBJ2-1; tentative D call: TRBD1 (6 bases). The CDR3 spans 15 residues. V shed 7 bases and J shed 3 bases, with 19 bases lying between them. From germline, CDR1 is SQVTM and CDR2 ANQGSEA. The CDR3 loop reads CSALGAQPLYNEQFF. The CDR3 DNA is TGCAGCGCCCTGGGGGCACAGCCCCTCTACAATGAGCAGTTCTTC.

The genes are TRBV27 and TRBJ2-3, with D unclear. The CDR3 is 15 amino acids. Germline V gives CDR1 MNHEY, CDR2 SMNVEV (reference sequence). V shed 3 bases and J shed 1 base, with 11 bases lying between them. The CDR3 here is CASSFGALGTDTQYF. The CDR3 DNA sequence: TGTGCCAGCAGTTTCGGTGCGCTGGGCACAGATACGCAGTATTTT.

The rearrangement uses TRBV19 and TRBJ1-1; D gene ambiguous. The germline V gene has CDR1 LNHDA and CDR2 SQIVND (reference sequence). The V gene lost 10 bases and the J gene lost 1 base, with 16 bases spanning the gap. The CDR3 extends over 14 amino acids. The DNA for the CDR3 is TGTGCCATCAGCATGGGGAACTCGAACACTGAAGCTTTCTTT. Translating it yields CAISMGNSNTEAFF.